A selection of T cell receptor beta chains follows, all from one sample in a study of CD8+ T cells in alopecia areata. TCRdb's table, derived via immunoSEQ multiplex PCR, lists solely in-frame clones and lacks some. This table has 200,000 to 250,000 clones, under 40% appearing once. The input for sequencing was CD4+ T cells sorted from blood, taken at approximately week 30, from a patient treated with tofacitinib. The receptors originated from a human donor with alopecia areata. Both conserved end residues are part of each CDR3. D genes are given only for firm matches. Clone size is stated in some rows and not others, as once, few, many or a class when expanded.

v_gene,d_gene,j_gene,abundance,CDR3aa,CDR3nt
TRBV7-9,-,TRBJ1-1,few,CASSLVRDMNTEAFF,TGTGCCAGCAGCTTAGTGAGAGACATGAACACTGAAGCTTTCTTT
TRBV10-3,-,TRBJ1-1,-,CAIKTDLLNTEAFF,TGTGCCATCAAAACAGATCTTCTGAACACTGAAGCTTTCTTT
TRBV7-8,TRBD2,TRBJ2-7,-,CASSSPPAGPYEQYF,TGTGCCAGCAGCTCACCCCCAGCGGGGCCCTACGAGCAGTACTTC
TRBV30,-,TRBJ1-1,few,CAWSGVLAEAFF,TGTGCCTGGAGTGGGGTACTCGCTGAAGCTTTCTTT
TRBV5-1,-,TRBJ1-1,once,CASSLEAEAFF,TGCGCCAGCAGCCTTGAGGCTGAAGCTTTCTTT
TRBV6-5,-,TRBJ2-1,-,CAISEGSADEQFF,TGTGCCATCAGTGAAGGGAGCGCCGATGAGCAGTTCTTC
TRBV5-1,-,TRBJ2-3,-,CASSGASTDTQYF,TGCGCCAGCAGCGGAGCTAGCACAGATACGCAGTATTTT
TRBV11-2,-,TRBJ2-4,-,CASTVARRGQLAKNIQYF,TGTGCCAGCACCGTAGCGCGAAGGGGTCAACTAGCCAAAAACATTCAGTACTTC
TRBV7-9,-,TRBJ2-3,few,CASSPGTSGDTQYF,TGTGCCAGCAGCCCCGGGACCAGTGGTGATACGCAGTATTTT
TRBV4-1,-,TRBJ2-5,-,CASSQGRPYQETQYF,TGCGCCAGCAGCCAAGGACGCCCGTACCAAGAGACCCAGTACTTC
TRBV5-1,-,TRBJ1-2,once,CASSFTGDYGYTF,TGCGCCAGCAGCTTCACAGGAGATTATGGCTACACCTTC
TRBV29-1,-,TRBJ1-1,few,CSVVNKLSNTEAFF,TGCAGCGTTGTTAATAAACTTTCGAACACTGAAGCTTTCTTT
TRBV5-1,TRBD2,TRBJ2-2,few,CASSPRTSGNTGELFF,TGCGCCAGCAGCCCCCGGACTAGCGGAAACACCGGGGAGCTGTTTTTT
TRBV2,-,TRBJ2-5,-,CASSEMGVQTQYF,TGTGCCAGCAGTGAAATGGGGGTACAGACCCAGTACTTC
TRBV25-1,-,TRBJ2-1,-,CASSVQWGQFF,TGTGCCAGCAGTGTCCAATGGGGTCAGTTCTTC
TRBV9,TRBD2,TRBJ2-3,-,CASSVVGTSGTDTQYF,TGTGCCAGCAGCGTAGTCGGGACTAGCGGCACAGATACGCAGTATTTT
TRBV7-9,-,TRBJ1-5,-,CASSYGEGGNQPQHF,TGTGCCAGCAGCTATGGAGAGGGTGGCAATCAGCCCCAGCATTTT
TRBV5-4,-,TRBJ2-2,-,CASSGRQNTGELFF,TGTGCCAGCAGCGGGAGACAGAACACCGGGGAGCTGTTTTTT
TRBV12-5,-,TRBJ1-1,-,CASGLEGGTEAFF,TGTGCTAGTGGTTTAGAGGGTGGCACTGAAGCTTTCTTT
TRBV7-3,-,TRBJ2-3,few,CASRPNDLTDTQYF,TGTGCCAGCAGGCCCAACGACTTAACAGATACGCAGTATTTT
TRBV7-3,-,TRBJ2-7,-,CASSLISGQNYEQYF,TGTGCCAGCAGCTTAATCAGCGGACAGAACTACGAGCAGTACTTC
TRBV27,-,TRBJ1-6,-,CASSFTLSLNSPLHF,TGTGCCAGCAGTTTCACCCTGAGCCTCAATTCACCCCTCCACTTT
TRBV14,-,TRBJ2-5,many,CASSQEGQGRIQYF,TGTGCCAGCAGCCAAGAGGGTCAGGGGAGGATCCAGTACTTC
TRBV25-1,-,TRBJ2-2,-,CASSEYMVLFF,TGTGCCAGCAGTGAATATATGGTACTGTTTTTT
TRBV27,-,TRBJ1-6,many,CASTSGAASYNSPLHF,TGTGCCAGCACCTCGGGGGCGGCCTCCTATAATTCACCCCTCCACTTT
TRBV2,-,TRBJ2-7,-,CASSAFGGISYEQYF,TGTGCCAGCAGTGCGTTTGGAGGGATCTCCTACGAGCAGTACTTC
TRBV7-8,-,TRBJ2-7,-,CASSLGLNSYEQYF,TGTGCCAGCAGCTTAGGACTTAACTCCTACGAGCAGTACTTC
TRBV30,-,TRBJ1-1,-,CAWSPPMNTEAFF,TGTGCCTGGAGTCCCCCAATGAACACTGAAGCTTTCTTT
TRBV7-3,-,TRBJ2-5,-,CASSLSGKETQYF,TGTGCCAGCAGCCTTAGCGGAAAAGAGACCCAGTACTTC
TRBV6-5,TRBD1,TRBJ1-4,-,CASSYDRVNEKLFF,TGTGCCAGCAGTTACGACAGGGTTAATGAAAAACTGTTTTTT
TRBV7-9,-,TRBJ1-4,-,CASSLGQTTTNEKLFF,TGTGCCAGCAGCTTAGGTCAGACTACAACTAATGAAAAACTGTTTTTT
TRBV19,TRBD1,TRBJ1-1,few,CASTRNQGAEAFF,TGTGCCAGTACCCGCAACCAGGGGGCTGAAGCTTTCTTT
TRBV5-1,-,TRBJ2-2,-,CASSLTAGGELFF,TGCGCCAGCAGCCTAACAGCCGGCGGGGAGCTGTTTTTT
TRBV6-6,TRBD1,TRBJ1-1,-,CASGFRNRGSTTEAFF,TGTGCCAGCGGTTTTAGAAACAGGGGTAGTACCACTGAAGCTTTCTTT
TRBV27,-,TRBJ2-7,-,CASSESRTSYEQYF,TGTGCCAGCAGCGAATCTAGGACCTCCTACGAGCAGTACTTC
TRBV9,TRBD2,TRBJ2-3,-,CASSVGSGATDTQYF,TGTGCCAGCAGCGTAGGGAGCGGGGCGACAGATACGCAGTATTTT
TRBV25-1,-,TRBJ2-3,-,CASSAINNGVTDTQYF,TGTGCCAGCAGTGCAATTAATAACGGCGTGACAGATACGCAGTATTTT
TRBV9,TRBD2,TRBJ2-1,-,CASSGPSGGYNEQFF,TGTGCCAGCAGCGGACCTAGCGGGGGGTACAATGAGCAGTTCTTC
TRBV4-1,-,TRBJ2-5,-,CASSQVPVRGETQYF,TGCGCCAGCAGCCAAGTGCCAGTCCGTGGGGAGACCCAGTACTTC
TRBV5-1,TRBD1,TRBJ2-7,-,CASSLEGTGLHEQYF,TGCGCCAGCAGCTTGGAAGGGACAGGGTTGCACGAGCAGTACTTC
TRBV15,TRBD1,TRBJ1-2,-,CATSRDDRVGYGYTF,TGTGCCACCAGCAGAGACGACAGGGTCGGCTATGGCTACACCTTC
TRBV7-8,-,TRBJ2-7,few,CASSRAHEQYF,TGTGCCAGCAGCCGTGCCCACGAGCAGTACTTC
TRBV29-1,-,TRBJ1-1,few,CTLGRLGGFGTEAFF,TGCACCCTAGGCCGCCTCGGGGGCTTTGGCACTGAAGCTTTCTTT
TRBV6-6,TRBD2,TRBJ2-1,-,CASSYASGRLSNEQFF,TGTGCCAGCAGTTATGCTAGCGGGAGGTTGAGCAATGAGCAGTTCTTC
TRBV5-1,-,TRBJ2-3,-,CASSLRGRPSTDTQYF,TGCGCCAGCAGCTTGAGGGGCCGGCCCAGCACAGATACGCAGTATTTT
TRBV30,-,TRBJ1-4,once,CAWGAREKLFF,TGTGCCTGGGGGGCCCGTGAAAAACTGTTTTTT
TRBV2,-,TRBJ1-1,-,CASSFNEGGTEAFF,TGTGCCAGCAGTTTTAACGAGGGGGGAACTGAAGCTTTCTTT
TRBV5-1,TRBD2,TRBJ2-3,-,CASSFSLAGRPDTQYF,TGCGCCAGCAGCTTTAGCCTAGCGGGGCGCCCCGATACGCAGTATTTT
TRBV27,TRBD2,TRBJ2-2,-,CASSPLLLAGGGTGELFF,TGTGCCAGCAGTCCGTTATTACTAGCGGGAGGTGGAACCGGGGAGCTGTTTTTT
TRBV11-2,TRBD1,TRBJ2-1,-,CASSLTQGTYNEQFF,TGTGCCAGCAGCTTAACACAGGGGACCTACAATGAGCAGTTCTTC
TRBV27,-,TRBJ2-1,-,CASTRRGYNEQFF,TGTGCCAGCACCCGGCGAGGGTACAATGAGCAGTTCTTC
TRBV7-3,-,TRBJ2-3,-,CASSLQGGALTDTQYF,TGTGCCAGCAGCTTACAAGGGGGGGCCCTGACAGATACGCAGTATTTT
TRBV7-6,-,TRBJ1-1,-,CASSKNSGTGNTEAFF,TGTGCCAGCAGCAAAAACTCCGGGACTGGGAACACTGAAGCTTTCTTT